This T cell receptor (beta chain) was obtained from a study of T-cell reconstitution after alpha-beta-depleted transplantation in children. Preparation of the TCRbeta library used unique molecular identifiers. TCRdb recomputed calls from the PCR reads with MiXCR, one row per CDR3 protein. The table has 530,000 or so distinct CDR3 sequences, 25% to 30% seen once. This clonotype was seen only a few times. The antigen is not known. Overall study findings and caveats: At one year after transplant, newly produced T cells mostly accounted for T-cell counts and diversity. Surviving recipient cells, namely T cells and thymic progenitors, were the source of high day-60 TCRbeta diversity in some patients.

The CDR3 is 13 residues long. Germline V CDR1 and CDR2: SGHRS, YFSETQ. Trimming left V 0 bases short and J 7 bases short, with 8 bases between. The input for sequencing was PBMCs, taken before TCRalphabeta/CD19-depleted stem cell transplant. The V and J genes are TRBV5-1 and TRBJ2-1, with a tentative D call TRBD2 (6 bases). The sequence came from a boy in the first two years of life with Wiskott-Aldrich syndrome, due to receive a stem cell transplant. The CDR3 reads CASSLASANEQFF. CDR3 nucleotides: TGCGCCAGCAGCTTGGCTAGCGCAAATGAGCAGTTCTTC.